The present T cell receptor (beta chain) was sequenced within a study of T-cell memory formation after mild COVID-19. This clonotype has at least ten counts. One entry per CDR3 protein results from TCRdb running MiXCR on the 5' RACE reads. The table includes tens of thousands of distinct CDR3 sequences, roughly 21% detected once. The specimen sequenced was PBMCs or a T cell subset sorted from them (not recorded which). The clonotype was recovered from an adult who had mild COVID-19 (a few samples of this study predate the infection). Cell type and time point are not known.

CDR3 amino acids: CASSQDPGSHEQYF. The DNA for the CDR3 is TGTGCCAGCAGCCAAGATCCAGGGAGTCACGAGCAGTACTTC. This chain connects TRBV3-1 to TRBJ2-7, with D possibly being TRBD1 or TRBD2 (5 bases each). The V end was cut by 0 bases, the J end by 5 bases, with 11 bases between. The CDR3 sequence is 14 residues long. Germline V gene lookup returns CDR1 LGHDT and CDR2 YNNKEL (reference sequence).